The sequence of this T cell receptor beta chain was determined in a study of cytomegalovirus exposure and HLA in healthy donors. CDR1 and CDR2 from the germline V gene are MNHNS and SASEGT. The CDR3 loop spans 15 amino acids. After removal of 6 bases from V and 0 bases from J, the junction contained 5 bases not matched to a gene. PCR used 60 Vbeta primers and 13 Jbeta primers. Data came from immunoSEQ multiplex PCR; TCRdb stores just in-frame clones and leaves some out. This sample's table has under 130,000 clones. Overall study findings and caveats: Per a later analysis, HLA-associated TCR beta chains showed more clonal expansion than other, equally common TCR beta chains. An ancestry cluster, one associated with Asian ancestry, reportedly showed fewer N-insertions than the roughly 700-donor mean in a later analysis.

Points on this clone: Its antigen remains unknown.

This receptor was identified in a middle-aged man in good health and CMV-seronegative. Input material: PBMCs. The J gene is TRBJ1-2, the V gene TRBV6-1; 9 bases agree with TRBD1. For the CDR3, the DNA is TGTGCCAGCAGGTTACAGGGGGCATCTAACTATGGCTACACCTTC. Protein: CASRLQGASNYGYTF.